Below, one TCR beta chain is given with its context. The sample is drawn from a study of long-term antiretroviral therapy in people with HIV. At survey level, the immunoSEQ assay was run in its v3.0 version. Measured with immunoSEQ multiplex PCR; TCRdb has only the in-frame clones, and not every one. The sample records roughly 13,000 clones, over 75% being singletons. The CDR3 extends over 15 amino acids. Germline values: CDR1 SGHTA, CDR2 FQGTGA. The V gene end was trimmed by 5 bases and the J gene end by 5 bases; junction bases not matched to a gene: 4. This chain connects TRBV7-3 to TRBJ2-5, with 14 bases fitting TRBD2. The sequence was collected from a woman aged 18-29 years with HIV. Sequences were derived from unsorted PBMCs, sampled 1.3 years after starting antiretroviral therapy. CDR3 in amino acids: CASSRLAGGVETQYF. The CDR3 DNA sequence: TGTGCCAGCAGCAGACTAGCGGGAGGGGTGGAGACCCAGTACTTC. Together with reference TRBV7-3 and TRBJ2-5, the CDR3 gives the full variable domain: GAGVSQTPSNKVTEKGKYVELRCDPISGHTALYWYRQSLGQGPEFLIYFQGTGAADDSGLPNDRFFAVRPEGSVSTLKIQRTERGDSAVYLCASSRLAGGVETQYFGPGTRLLVL.